This entry lists 17 T cell receptor beta chains sequenced from one sample in a study of graft-versus-host responses after intestinal transplantation (dated by TCRdb to the early 2020s). The library was prepared using the immunoSEQ multiplex PCR assay. The immuneACCESS repertoire file appears here via TCRdb, limited to in-frame rearrangements. These files lack a portion of the clones; in checked studies, under half of the deficit traces to unresolved V genes, and the cause of the others is not known. The sample table shows 40,000 or so clones, and less than 90% are seen once. The leading ten clones occupy about 3.5% of the sample. The sample consisted of PBMCs, taken about 160 weeks after transplant. Source of these receptors: a human patient who received an intestinal transplant, so some T cells may come from the graft donor.

The chain is built from TRBV28 and TRBJ1-5, with D perhaps matching TRBD1 (5 bases). The germline V gene encodes CDR1 MDHEN and CDR2 SYDVKM. The CDR3 runs to 13 residues. Trimming shortened V by 5 bases and J by 5 bases, and 10 bases separated the two germline ends. The CDR3 sequence is CASSATVYQPQHF. The CDR3 bases are TGTGCCAGCAGTGCGACAGTTTATCAGCCCCAGCATTTT.

The chain employs TRBV28 and TRBJ1-6, with D possibly matching TRBD1 (6 bases). Germline V gives CDR1 MDHEN, CDR2 SYDVKM. With 6 bases removed from V and 11 bases from J, the gap between germline ends came to 17 bases. This CDR3 has 14 residues. DNA of the CDR3: TGTGCCAGCAGAAAAGGGCCGGCAGGGGCACCCCTCCACTTT. Protein: CASRKGPAGAPLHF.

The chain combines TRBV5-1 with TRBJ1-1; 10 bases are a match to TRBD1. Germline trimming cut 3 bases from V and 7 bases from J; bases unmatched to any gene: 6. The germline V gene has CDR1 SGHRS and CDR2 YFSETQ. The CDR3 length is 14 residues. The CDR3 loop reads CASSYGQGGGEAFF. CDR3 coding DNA: TGCGCCAGCAGCTATGGACAGGGGGGCGGTGAAGCTTTCTTT.

This sequence joins TRBV19 and TRBJ2-2; TRBD2 matches at 8 bases. Unmatched junction bases numbered 20, after V lost 3 bases and J lost 5 bases. Germline lookup yields CDR1 LNHDA and CDR2 SQIVND (reference sequence). The length of the CDR3 is 20 residues. The CDR3 reads CASSISPGRARTRNTGELFF. CDR3 coding DNA: TGTGCCAGTAGTATCAGCCCCGGGAGGGCCCGTACCCGTAATACCGGGGAGCTGTTTTTT.

A few counts support this clone. DNA for the CDR3: TGCGCCAGCAGCCCAGGGGGCAGCCCGAGGCAAGAGACCCAGTACTTC. Translated: CASSPGGSPRQETQYF. The chain joins TRBV4-1 to TRBJ2-5; 8 nucleotides line up with TRBD1. CDR3 size: 16 residues. With V trimmed by 4 bases and J by 2 bases, 9 bases remained unmatched. From germline, CDR1 is MGHRA and CDR2 YSYEKL.

Regarding this clone: One junction end does not reproduce the germline sequence, and a read error may be involved. The V call is TRBV7-7, the J call TRBJ2-7; 11 nucleotides match TRBD2. CDR3 length: 16 residues. Germline V gives CDR1 SSHAT, CDR2 FNYEAQ (reference sequence). The CDR3 here is CASSLPTSGTPYEQYF. For the CDR3, the DNA is TGTGCTAGCAGCTTACCGACTAGCGGGACCCCCTACGAGCAGTACTTC.

V gene TRBV27 combines with J gene TRBJ2-7; TRBD2 aligns across 11 bases. V lost 3 bases and J lost 6; bases outside the gene matches: 1. Germline assignment: CDR1 MNHEY and CDR2 SMNVEV (reference sequence). The CDR3 contains 13 residues. Here the CDR3 DNA reads TGTGCCAGCAGTTTTGGGACTAGCGGCGAGCAGTACTTC. It codes for CASSFGTSGEQYF.

The chain carries TRBV9 and TRBJ2-1; no reliable D call. CDR3 size: 13 residues. The germline V gene has CDR1 SGDLS and CDR2 YYNGEE. V lost 2 bases and J lost 0, with 3 bases in between. CDR3 nucleotide sequence: TGTGCCAGCAGCGTGGACTCCTACAATGAGCAGTTCTTC. Translating it yields CASSVDSYNEQFF.

This chain connects TRBV27 to TRBJ1-2, with TRBD1 as a possible D gene (5 bases). V lost 6 bases and J lost 2, with 19 bases in between. The germline CDR1 and CDR2 sequences are MNHEY and SMNVEV (reference sequence). The CDR3 extends over 16 amino acids. The CDR3 region is CASSLSGAGSNYGYTF. CDR3 in DNA: TGTGCCAGCAGCCTAAGTGGGGCAGGGTCAAACTATGGCTACACCTTC.

V gene TRBV5-1 combines with J gene TRBJ2-5, with unresolved D. Trimming removed 4 bases at V and 1 base at J, with 11 bases between. The CDR3 consists of 14 residues. Per the germline V gene, CDR1 is SGHRS and CDR2 is YFSETQ. The CDR3 DNA follows: TGCGCCAGCAGCCAGGAAGATCCCCAAGAGACCCAGTACTTC. It translates to CASSQEDPQETQYF.

This clone was seen a few times. The rearrangement links TRBV5-1 to TRBJ1-1; D is possibly TRBD1 (5 bases). V was shortened by 2 bases and J by 3 bases, with 11 bases between the two germline ends. This CDR3 has 14 amino acids. CDR1 is SGHRS and CDR2 is YFSETQ in the germline V gene. CDR3 residues: CASSFGARDTEAFF. The CDR3 DNA is TGCGCCAGCAGCTTTGGGGCGCGGGACACTGAAGCTTTCTTT.

Written as DNA, the CDR3 is TGTGCCAGCAGCGTTGCGGACCTCTACGAGCAGTACTTC. It codes for CASSVADLYEQYF. The chain recombines TRBV9 with TRBJ2-7; D gene unclear. Germline CDR1 is SGDLS and CDR2 is YYNGEE. This CDR3 comprises 13 residues. The V gene lost 2 bases and the J gene lost 3 bases, with 9 bases spanning the gap.

The chain recombines TRBV28 with TRBJ1-1, with 11 bases identical to TRBD1. V dropped 6 bases and J dropped 2; count of bases not matched to a gene: 2. Germline assignment: CDR1 MDHEN and CDR2 SYDVKM. The length of the CDR3 is 14 residues. CDR3 region: CASRDRGPNTEAFF. CDR3 DNA sequence: TGTGCCAGCAGGGACAGGGGGCCTAACACTGAAGCTTTCTTT.

The rearrangement joins TRBV2 to TRBJ2-3; no reliable D call. This CDR3 contains 10 residues. CDR1 and CDR2 from the germline V gene are SNHLY and FYNNEI. Trimming removed 9 bases from V and 0 bases from J, with 1 base in between. The CDR3 DNA follows: TGTGCCAGGAGCACAGATACGCAGTATTTT. It translates to CARSTDTQYF.

The rearrangement uses TRBV28 and TRBJ2-3, with D maybe TRBD2 (6 bases). The CDR3 extends over 15 amino acids. V lost 5 bases and J lost 2, with 14 bases in between. CDR1 is MDHEN, CDR2 SYDVKM, per germline. In nucleotides, the CDR3 is TGTGCCAGCAGTCCGGACTACTCGGTCACAGATACGCAGTATTTT. This sequence encodes CASSPDYSVTDTQYF.

V is TRBV6-1 and J is TRBJ2-7; D might be TRBD1 (6 bases). Germline V gene lookup returns CDR1 MNHNS and CDR2 SASEGT. Trimming took 7 bases from V and 6 from J, leaving 22 bases between them. The length of the CDR3 is 15 residues. The CDR3: CASTYSWGLMSEQYF. The CDR3 DNA reads TGTGCCAGCACCTACTCTTGGGGGCTCATGAGCGAGCAGTACTTC.

The CDR3, as DNA: TGTGCCAGTAGTACTGACGCCGGGACAGGGTGGGAACAGCCCCAGCATTTT. The encoded protein is CASSTDAGTGWEQPQHF. The chain carries TRBV19 and TRBJ1-5; TRBD1 aligns across 9 bases. J lost 7 bases, V lost 4 bases, and 14 bases had no gene match. This CDR3 comprises 17 residues. Germline CDR1 and CDR2: LNHDA and SQIVND (reference sequence).